This T cell receptor (beta chain) comes out of a study of regulatory T cells in long-lasting Graves disease. CDR3 regions were amplified by Arm-PCR using iRepertoire HTBI primers to build TCR beta libraries. TCRdb reprocessed the multiplex PCR reads with MiXCR, giving one entry per CDR3 protein. This table holds almost 350,000 distinct CDR3 sequences, around 20% found once. This clonotype has a handful of counts. Indicated time point: persistent/refractory GD, antithyroid drugs over 5 years with positive TRAb. Scientists built the TCR library using RNA that was extracted from PBMCs. Graves' disease diagnosis relied on American Thyroid Association guidelines. The sample in question was peripheral blood mononuclear cells (PBMCs), obtained when the disease was refractory, from a patient treated with antithyroid drugs. This TCR came from a female donor with Graves disease.

The CDR3 protein is CASSLGRVGEAFF. CDR3 DNA sequence: TGCGCCAGCAGCTTGGGGAGGGTGGGTGAAGCTTTCTTT. The V call is TRBV5-1, the J call TRBJ1-1, with no clear D. This CDR3 has 13 residues. Germline loops: CDR1 SGHRS, CDR2 YFSETQ. V lost 0 bases and J 7 bases, leaving 10 bases between the germline ends.